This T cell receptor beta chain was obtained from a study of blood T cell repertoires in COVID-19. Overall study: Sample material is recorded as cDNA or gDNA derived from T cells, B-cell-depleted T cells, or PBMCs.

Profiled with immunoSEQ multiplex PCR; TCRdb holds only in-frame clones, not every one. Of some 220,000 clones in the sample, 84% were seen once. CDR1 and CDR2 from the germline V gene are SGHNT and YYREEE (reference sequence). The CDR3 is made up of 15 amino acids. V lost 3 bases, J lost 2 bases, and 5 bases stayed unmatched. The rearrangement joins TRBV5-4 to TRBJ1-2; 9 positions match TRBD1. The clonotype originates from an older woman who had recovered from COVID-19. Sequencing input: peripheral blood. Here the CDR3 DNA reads TGTGCCAGCAGCTCTCGGACAGGGGCGAACTATGGCTACACCTTC. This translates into CASSSRTGANYGYTF.